The entry below describes one TCR beta chain. Its antigen is currently unknown. The data originate from a study of response to subunit inactivated influenza vaccine. Each CDR3 protein gets one entry after TCRdb re-called the RT-PCR reads with MiXCR. The profile shows 450,000 to 500,000 distinct CDR3 sequences, about a tenth of them singletons. The germline CDR1 and CDR2 sequences are SGHRS and YFSETQ. J was trimmed by 5 bases and V by 2 bases; bases with no gene match: 6. The CDR3 covers 14 residues. Study-level points and caveats: The authors put forward the suggestion that each seasonal influenza vaccination may bring in only a limited number of new T cells.

This sequence was found in a man between 50 and 59 years old who received an inactivated influenza vaccine. This specimen consisted of PBMCs from blood, obtained about 40 days after vaccination. The V call is TRBV5-1, the J call TRBJ2-5, with 7 bases matching TRBD1. The CDR3 DNA sequence: TGCGCCAGCAGCTTAACAGGGGCGCGGGAGACCCAGTACTTC. Protein sequence: CASSLTGARETQYF.